A single sample is the source of the 24 T cell receptor beta chains below, sequenced in a study of identical twins (dated by TCRdb to about 2016). Library generation was performed with 5' RACE. The listed sequencing device is Illumina HiSeq 2000. Clones were called with MiXCR by TCRdb after fastp trimmed the public reads at Q25, and only in-frame beta chains were retained. Rows merge per CDR3 protein into single entries with the most common DNA and genes. In all, the sample holds 430,000 or so distinct CDR3 sequences, and 20% to 25% of those were seen once. Together, the top ten hold 2.9% of the sample. The same data also went into a second study, on T cells expressing NK-cell markers.

Specimen: CD4+ T cells sorted from blood. The receptors derive from a woman aged 18-29 years in good health.

The rearrangement joins TRBV6-1 to TRBJ2-6; 7 nucleotides line up with TRBD1. V was clipped by 11 bases and J by 0 bases; unmatched bases: 7. The CDR3 covers 15 residues. The germline CDR1 and CDR2 sequences are MNHNS and SASEGT. This CDR3 reads CAGYRGGSGANVLTF. For the CDR3, the DNA is TGTGCCGGTTACAGGGGTGGCTCTGGGGCCAACGTCCTGACTTTC.

The sample holds many counts of this clonotype. The CDR3 loop is CASSFGASSGIGETQYF. CDR3 nucleotide sequence: TGTGCCAGCAGTTTCGGGGCGTCGAGCGGGATCGGAGAGACCCAGTACTTC. The rearrangement joins TRBV6-2 or TRBV6-3 to TRBJ2-5; 7 bases agree with TRBD2. Germline CDR1 is MNHEY and CDR2 is SVGEGT. This CDR3 is 17 amino acids long. V lost 4 bases, J lost 4 bases, and 15 bases stayed unmatched.

CDR3: CASSPSTARSYEQYF. CDR3 nucleotides: TGTGCCAGCTCACCTTCTACCGCAAGGTCCTACGAGCAGTACTTC. The chain carries TRBV18 and TRBJ2-7, with D hard to call. This CDR3 has 15 residues. Per germline, CDR1 KGHSH and CDR2 LQKENI. Trimming cost V 3 bases and J 1 base, with 13 bases left between them.

The V gene is TRBV10-3, the J gene TRBJ2-2, with D unclear. V was shortened by 4 bases and J by 9 bases, with 21 bases between the two germline ends. The CDR3 spans 16 residues. The germline CDR1 and CDR2 sequences are ENHRY and SYGVKD. This chain's CDR3 is CAISGWLSGLTRELFF. CDR3 sequence (DNA): TGTGCCATCAGTGGATGGCTCTCCGGCTTGACCAGGGAGCTGTTTTTT.

This sequence joins TRBV4-3 and TRBJ2-5; 9 bases fit TRBD1. The V gene's germline CDR1 is LGHNA and CDR2 YSLEER. Losses at the gene ends were 0 bases for V and 5 bases for J; bases not matched to a gene: 10. This CDR3 region has 17 residues. The CDR3 reads CASSQDATGQGYETQYF. For the CDR3, the DNA is TGCGCCAGCAGCCAAGACGCTACGGGACAGGGATATGAGACCCAGTACTTC.

The gene calls are TRBV27 and TRBJ2-2; D call uncertain. This CDR3 region has 13 residues. V gave up 11 bases and J gave up 1 base, with 11 bases separating them. CDR1 and CDR2 from the germline V gene are MNHEY and SMNVEV (reference sequence). The CDR3: CAVAYLNTGELFF. As DNA, the CDR3 is TGTGCCGTGGCTTATTTGAACACCGGGGAGCTGTTTTTT.

The genes are TRBV6-1 and TRBJ1-1; 7 nucleotides align to TRBD1. CDR1 and CDR2 (germline): MNHNS, SASEGT. With V trimmed by 6 bases and J by 4 bases, 8 bases remained unmatched. The CDR3 is 14 residues long. The CDR3 nucleotides read TGTGCCAGCAGATTCACAGGGGAAACCACTGAAGCTTTCTTT. This codes for CASRFTGETTEAFF.

V usage is TRBV9 and J usage is TRBJ1-1; 11 bases line up with TRBD1. This CDR3 is built from 14 residues. The J segment lost 10 bases and the V segment lost 3 bases, leaving 8 bases of the junction unmatched. Germline CDR1 and CDR2: SGDLS and YYNGEE. This chain's CDR3 is CASSATGTGGAAFF. CDR3 nucleotide sequence: TGTGCCAGCAGCGCTACCGGGACAGGGGGTGCAGCTTTCTTT. The full variable domain, with the rest looked up from reference TRBV9 and TRBJ1-1, is DSGVTQTPKHLITATGQRVTLRCSPRSGDLSVYWYQQSLDQGLQFLIQYYNGEERAKGNILERFSAQQFPDLHSELNLSSLELGDSALYFCASSATGTGGAAFFGQGTRLTVV.

This chain links TRBV20-1 with TRBJ2-3; 7 bases align to TRBD2. The CDR3 is 13 amino acids. Germline V gives CDR1 DFQATT, CDR2 SNEGSKA (reference sequence). Trimming removed 5 bases from V and 0 bases from J; junction bases left unmatched: 2. The CDR3 is CSAYSGSTDTQYF. CDR3 DNA: TGCAGTGCTTATAGCGGGAGCACAGATACGCAGTATTTT.

This clonotype has a handful of counts. The gene calls are TRBV6-5 and TRBJ1-2; D gene ambiguous. The germline V gene has CDR1 MNHEY and CDR2 SVGAGI. Trimming pared 0 bases from V and 4 bases from J, leaving 12 bases between. The length of the CDR3 is 15 residues. CDR3 residues: CASSYSDRALYGYTF. CDR3 nucleotides: TGTGCCAGCAGTTACTCCGACCGGGCCCTCTATGGCTACACCTTC.

This clonotype was seen more than once but under ten times. The chain has TRBV20-1 and TRBJ2-7; 8 bases fit TRBD1. The CDR3 length is 15 residues. Per germline, CDR1 DFQATT and CDR2 SNEGSKA (reference sequence). J was trimmed by 4 bases and V by 3 bases; bases with no gene match: 11. CDR3 protein: CSASGPGQDMYEQYF. CDR3 nucleotides: TGCAGTGCTAGTGGCCCGGGACAGGACATGTACGAGCAGTACTTC.

The chain employs TRBV5-6 and TRBJ1-5; D might be TRBD1 (5 bases). In germline, CDR1 is SGHDT, CDR2 YYEEEE. Between the trimmed V and J ends, which lost 1 base and 4 bases, there was a span of 9 bases. This CDR3 spans 14 amino acids. The CDR3 DNA sequence: TGTGCCAGCAGCTTGTTCAGGGCTAATCAGCCCCAGCATTTT. This encodes CASSLFRANQPQHF.

V gene TRBV5-1 combines with J gene TRBJ2-5; no reliable D call. The CDR3 length is 13 residues. Germline V lookup: CDR1 SGHRS, CDR2 YFSETQ. V was cut by 6 bases and J by 5 bases, with 14 bases left in between. CDR3 nucleotide sequence: TGCGCCAGCACCCCGGCCCCGGCGGAGACCCAGTACTTC. Residues: CASTPAPAETQYF. The entire variable domain, with the rest obtained from reference TRBV5-1 and TRBJ2-5, is as follows: KAGVTQTPRYLIKTRGQQVTLSCSPISGHRSVSWYQQTPGQGLQFLFEYFSETQRNKGNFPGRFSGRQFSNSRSEMNVSTLELGDSALYLCASTPAPAETQYFGPGTRLLVL.

The chain links TRBV12-5 to TRBJ1-1; D unresolved. Per the germline V gene, CDR1 is LGHNT and CDR2 is FRNRAP. Trimming shortened V by 2 bases and J by 6 bases, and 10 bases separated the two germline ends. The CDR3 consists of 13 residues. CDR3 in DNA: TGTGCTAGTGGTTTGCAGGTAAAGGCTGAAGCTTTCTTT. This encodes CASGLQVKAEAFF.

The chain uses TRBV6-2 or TRBV6-3 and TRBJ2-3; possible D gene TRBD1, 5 bases. The V gene's germline CDR1 is MNHEY and CDR2 SVGEGT. The CDR3 sequence is 16 residues long. Trimming pared 0 bases from V and 0 bases from J, leaving 10 bases between. The CDR3 nucleotides read TGTGCCAGCAGTTACTCGCAGACAGCTAGCACAGATACGCAGTATTTT. It is translated as CASSYSQTASTDTQYF.

This clonotype was seen a handful of times. J is TRBJ2-1 and V is TRBV6-4; 8 positions match TRBD1. This CDR3 comprises 14 residues. The V gene's germline CDR1 is MRHNA and CDR2 SNTAGT. After removal of 4 bases from V and 6 bases from J, the junction contained 5 bases not matched to a gene. This CDR3 reads CASSVQGAANEQFF. In nucleotides, the CDR3 is TGTGCCAGCAGTGTCCAGGGGGCGGCCAATGAGCAGTTCTTC.

This clonotype showed up just a few times. The gene calls are TRBV6-2 or TRBV6-3 and TRBJ1-2; no clear D gene. With 10 bases removed from V and 8 bases from J, the gap between germline ends came to 20 bases. CDR1 is MNHEY, CDR2 SVGEGT, per germline. The CDR3 runs to 13 residues. The CDR3, as DNA: TGTGCCACCCATAGGACCCGGGAGAAGGGCTACACCTTC. Its protein is CATHRTREKGYTF.

The CDR3 DNA sequence: TGTGCCAGCAGTGTCCCCTCTGATCGGACTAGCGGCCTACGGCGTAATGAGCAGTTCTTC. Translation: CASSVPSDRTSGLRRNEQFF. This chain connects TRBV6-1 to TRBJ2-1, with 10 bases that match TRBD2. Germline values: CDR1 MNHNS, CDR2 SASEGT. There are 20 residues in the CDR3. The V segment lost 4 bases and the J segment 7 bases; nucleotides outside the gene matches: 22.

This clonotype was observed a few times. J is TRBJ2-7 and V is TRBV14; no clear D gene. This CDR3 spans 15 amino acids. Germline V gene data show CDR1 as SGHDN and CDR2 as FVKESK. Trimming cost V 2 bases and J 2 bases, with 13 bases left between them. The CDR3 spells CASSQKPDGTYEQYF. In DNA, the CDR3 is TGTGCCAGCAGCCAAAAGCCCGACGGCACCTACGAGCAGTACTTC.

V is TRBV9 and J is TRBJ2-2, with D hard to call. V lost 4 bases to trimming and J lost 1 base, with 11 bases between them. Germline lookup yields CDR1 SGDLS and CDR2 YYNGEE. The CDR3 is 15 residues long. CDR3 bases: TGTGCCAGCAGCAACATTCCAAGGAACACCGGGGAGCTGTTTTTT. It translates to CASSNIPRNTGELFF.

This sequence joins TRBV29-1 and TRBJ1-4; TRBD1 is a possible D gene (6 bases). CDR1 and CDR2 (germline): SQVTM, ANQGSEA. There are 15 residues in the CDR3. V lost 6 bases to trimming and J lost 8 bases, with 22 bases between them. The CDR3 sequence is CSVAISGGLGEKLFF. In DNA, the CDR3 is TGCAGCGTCGCCATAAGTGGGGGGCTGGGGGAAAAACTGTTTTTT.

This clonotype turned up a few times. The chain joins TRBV12-3 or TRBV12-4 to TRBJ1-5; D is perhaps TRBD1 (5 bases). Trimming took off 4 bases at V and 4 bases at J, with 14 bases between the two ends. The CDR3 spans 15 residues. The DNA for the CDR3 is TGTGCCAGCAGTTCGCGCGGGACGGCGAATCAGCCCCAGCATTTT. Translating gives CASSSRGTANQPQHF.

In its sample, this clonotype was seen a few times. V and J are TRBV2 and TRBJ2-1; 9 bases are a match to TRBD2. The junction had 9 bases not matched to a gene; V was cut back by 6 bases and J by 6 bases. CDR1 is SNHLY and CDR2 is FYNNEI in the germline V gene. CDR3 size: 15 residues. The CDR3 sequence: CASSHEASGANEQFF. CDR3 bases: TGTGCCAGCAGCCACGAGGCTAGCGGGGCCAATGAGCAGTTCTTC.

The gene calls are TRBV6-1 and TRBJ2-5; D perhaps matches TRBD2 (5 bases). This CDR3 has 14 residues. V was cut by 10 bases and J by 6 bases, with 21 bases left in between. CDR1 and CDR2 from the germline V gene are MNHNS and SASEGT. For the CDR3, the DNA is TGTGCCACCGTCGCCGGACTGTCTCGCAAGACCCAGTACTTC. Translated, it gives CATVAGLSRKTQYF.